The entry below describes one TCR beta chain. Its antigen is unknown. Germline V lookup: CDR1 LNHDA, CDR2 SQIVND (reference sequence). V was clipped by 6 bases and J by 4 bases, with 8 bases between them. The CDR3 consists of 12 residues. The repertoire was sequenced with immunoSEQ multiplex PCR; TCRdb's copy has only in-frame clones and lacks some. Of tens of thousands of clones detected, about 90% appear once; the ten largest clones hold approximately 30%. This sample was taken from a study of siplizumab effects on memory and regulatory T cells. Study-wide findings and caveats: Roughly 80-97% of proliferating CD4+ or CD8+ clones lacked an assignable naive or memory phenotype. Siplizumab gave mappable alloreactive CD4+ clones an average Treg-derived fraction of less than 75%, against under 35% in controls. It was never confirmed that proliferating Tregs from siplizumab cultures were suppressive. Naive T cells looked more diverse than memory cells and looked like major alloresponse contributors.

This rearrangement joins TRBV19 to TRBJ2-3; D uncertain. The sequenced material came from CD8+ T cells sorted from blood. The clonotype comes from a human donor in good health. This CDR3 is CASSPGADTQYF. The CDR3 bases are TGTGCCAGTAGCCCGGGCGCAGATACGCAGTATTTT.